This T cell receptor (beta chain) comes out of a study of PD-L1 blockade in urothelial cancer. In the study overall: Most patients, about 85% of the roughly 30, were males with bladder-origin cancer. Researchers found blood samples held a median of approximately 150,000 T cells.

V dropped 2 bases and J dropped 8 bases, with 9 bases sitting between them. The CDR3 length is 12 residues. From germline, CDR1 is MDHEN and CDR2 SYDVKM. Time point described: pretreatment peripheral blood. Patients had locally advanced or metastatic urothelial carcinoma. The protocol was immunoSEQ multiplex PCR, while the TCRdb copy is restricted to in-frame clones and leaves out a portion. This table holds fewer than 75,000 clones, 75% to 90% found once. The TCR was taken from a man aged 65 to 85 with urothelial cancer. Sequenced here: PBMCs, sampled around atezolizumab (anti-PD-L1) treatment. The genes are TRBV28 and TRBJ1-2; a weak D match, TRBD1 (5 bases). Here the CDR3 reads CASSLGGTGYTF. The DNA for the CDR3 is TGTGCCAGCAGTTTAGGAGGGACGGGCTACACCTTC.